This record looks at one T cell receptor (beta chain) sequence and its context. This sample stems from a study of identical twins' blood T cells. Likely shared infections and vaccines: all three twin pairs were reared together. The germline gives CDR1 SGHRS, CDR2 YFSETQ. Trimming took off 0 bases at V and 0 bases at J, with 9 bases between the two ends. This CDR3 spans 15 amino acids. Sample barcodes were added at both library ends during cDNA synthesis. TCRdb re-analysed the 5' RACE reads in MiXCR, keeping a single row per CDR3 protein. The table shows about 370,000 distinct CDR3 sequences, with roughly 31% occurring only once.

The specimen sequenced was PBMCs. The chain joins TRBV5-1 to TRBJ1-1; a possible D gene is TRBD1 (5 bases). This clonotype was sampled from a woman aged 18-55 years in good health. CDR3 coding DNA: TGCGCCAGCAGCTTGGTAGGGGCAATGAACACTGAAGCTTTCTTT. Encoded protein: CASSLVGAMNTEAFF.